Sequencing of this TCR beta chain was carried out in a study of blood T cell repertoires in COVID-19. Authors' analysis steps: Amplification with reference gene primers provided the estimates of nucleated cell counts. Using immunoSEQ multiplex PCR, the repertoire was profiled, and TCRdb retains in-frame clones only, with some absent. The DNA gave D and trimming, while V, J and clone size come from that table. This sample has about 140,000 clones, with 88% found just once. This CDR3 is built from 16 residues. The V gene end was trimmed by 4 bases and the J gene end by 2 bases; junction bases not matched to a gene: 7. In germline, CDR1 is ENHRY, CDR2 SYGVKD. Seattle patient enrollment occurred during active infection, with longitudinal follow-up thereafter.

The chain combines TRBV10-3 with TRBJ2-3; 9 positions agree with TRBD2. Input material: peripheral blood. The origin of this receptor is a human donor with COVID-19, enrolled during active disease. The donor label of this sample is uncertain. CDR3 loop: CAISGGSGGITDTQYF. The CDR3 DNA follows: TGTGCCATCAGTGGGGGTAGCGGGGGCATCACAGATACGCAGTATTTT.